The T cell receptor (beta chain) described here comes from a study of blood T cell repertoires in COVID-19. On the study more broadly: Acute and convalescent COVID-19 samples came from the United States, Italy and Spain. Sources were T cells, B-cell-depleted T cells, or PBMCs; the material itself was cDNA or gDNA.

As originally analysed: Using reference gene primer amplification, nucleated cell counts were estimated. The table came from immunoSEQ multiplex PCR; TCRdb's copy has only in-frame clones and leaves some out. V and J calls and clone size follow that table, whereas D and trimming were derived from the DNA. The table includes about 280,000 clones, approximately 88% detected once. This CDR3 is built from 17 residues. V was pared by 1 base and J by 5 bases, with 20 bases between. From germline, CDR1 is SGHVS and CDR2 FQNEAQ. The receptor comes from a man aged 18 to 29 with active or convalescent COVID-19. The chain is built from TRBV7-8 and TRBJ2-5, with a possible D match to TRBD2 (7 bases). Sequencing was done on a sample of peripheral blood. For the CDR3, the DNA is TGTGCCAGCAGCTTAGAGGGGGGAGGGGGAAATTGGGAGACCCAGTACTTC. Its translation: CASSLEGGGGNWETQYF.